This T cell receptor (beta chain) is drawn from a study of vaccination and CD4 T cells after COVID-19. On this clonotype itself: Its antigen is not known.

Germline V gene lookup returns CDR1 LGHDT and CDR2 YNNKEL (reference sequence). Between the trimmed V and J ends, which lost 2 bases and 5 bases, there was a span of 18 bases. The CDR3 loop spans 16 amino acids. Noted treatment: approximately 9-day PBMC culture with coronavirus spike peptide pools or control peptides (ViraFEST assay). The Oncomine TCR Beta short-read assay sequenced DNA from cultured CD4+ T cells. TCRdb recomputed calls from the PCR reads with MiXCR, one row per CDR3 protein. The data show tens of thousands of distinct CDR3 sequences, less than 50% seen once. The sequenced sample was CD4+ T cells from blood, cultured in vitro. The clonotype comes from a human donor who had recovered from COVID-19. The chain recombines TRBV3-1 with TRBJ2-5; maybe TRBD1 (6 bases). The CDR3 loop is CASSQPQQGTMETQYF. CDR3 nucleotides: TGTGCCAGCAGCCAACCCCAACAGGGAACGATGGAGACCCAGTACTTC.